The present TCR beta chain was sequenced within a study of cytotoxic CD8 clonotypes in ibrutinib-treated CLL. Overall study: The subjects consisted of approximately ten relapsed/refractory and some 15 treatment-naive individuals, with around 17 IGHV unmutated. Regarding the study as a whole: Circulating CD8+ T-cell counts were tracked by baseline clonality, which exceeded that of age-matched healthy donors. The public clonotypes identified were infrequent and showed contraction or stability on treatment. A difference in sampling times existed between sustained-remission and progressing patients.

CDR3 size: 15 residues. Looked up from germline, CDR1 is MDHEN and CDR2 is SYDVKM. Trimming took 0 bases from V and 5 from J; bases not matched to a gene: 1. To note about this clone: Its antigen is not known.

TCRdb keeps only in-frame clones here, not all; method: immunoSEQ multiplex PCR. Of nearly 300,000 clones in the sample, approximately 76% are singletons; the top ten hold about 5.7%. The sample in question was PBMCs, obtained at disease progression, from a patient treated with ibrutinib. The origin of this receptor is a human donor with chronic lymphocytic leukemia. V usage is TRBV28 and J usage is TRBJ2-2; 9 bases agree with TRBD2. The CDR3 loop reads CASSLWLAGTGELFF. The CDR3 DNA is TGTGCCAGCAGTTTATGGCTAGCGGGAACCGGGGAGCTGTTTTTT.